Listed below are T cell receptor beta chains from one sample, sequenced in a study of technical replicates of blood from several donors. The repertoire was sequenced with immunoSEQ multiplex PCR; TCRdb's copy has only in-frame clones and lacks some. The table records about 75,000 clones, about nine tenths of them present only once. What was sequenced was T cells isolated from PBMCs. The receptors originated from a human donor in good health. The CDR3 runs from the conserved cysteine through the conserved F or W. The D gene is left open where the match is weak. Rows may omit the clone size; those that give it use once, few, many or a size class.

J gene: TRBJ1-1; V gene: TRBV30; clone size: NA; D gene: NA; CDR3 DNA: TGTGCCTGGATTGAGGTCACTGAAGCTTTCTTT; CDR3 protein: CAWIEVTEAFF
J gene: TRBJ2-5; V gene: TRBV9; clone size: NA; D gene: NA; CDR3 DNA: TGTGCCAGCAGCGTAGGTCCAGGGGCGTGGGAGACCCAGTACTTC; CDR3 protein: CASSVGPGAWETQYF
J gene: TRBJ2-1; V gene: TRBV6-5; clone size: NA; D gene: NA; CDR3 DNA: TGTGCCAGCAGACCGACAGGGGAGGGAAATGAGCAGTTCTTC; CDR3 protein: CASRPTGEGNEQFF
J gene: TRBJ2-1; V gene: TRBV11-3; clone size: NA; D gene: NA; CDR3 DNA: TGTGCCAGCAGCCCGACAGGTAACTACAATGAGCAGTTCTTC; CDR3 protein: CASSPTGNYNEQFF
J gene: TRBJ2-5; V gene: TRBV7-9; clone size: NA; D gene: TRBD1; CDR3 DNA: TGTGCCAGCACGCAACAAGGGGGCCCAGAGACCCAGTACTTC; CDR3 protein: CASTQQGGPETQYF
J gene: TRBJ2-7; V gene: TRBV7-2; clone size: NA; D gene: NA; CDR3 DNA: TGTGCCAGCAGCCCGAGGGGACAGTGGGGGGACGTCCCCGAGCAGTACTTC; CDR3 protein: CASSPRGQWGDVPEQYF
J gene: TRBJ2-2; V gene: TRBV6-5; clone size: NA; D gene: NA; CDR3 DNA: TGTGCCAGCAGCCGACAGGGGAGGGCCGGGGAGCTGTTTTTT; CDR3 protein: CASSRQGRAGELFF
J gene: TRBJ2-7; V gene: TRBV28; clone size: NA; D gene: NA; CDR3 DNA: TGTGCCAGCAGTTTATGGGGGCTTGAGCAGTACTTC; CDR3 protein: CASSLWGLEQYF
J gene: TRBJ2-1; V gene: TRBV7-6; clone size: NA; D gene: TRBD2; CDR3 DNA: TGTGCCAGCAGCTTAGGCGGGAGCTACAATGAGCAGTTCTTC; CDR3 protein: CASSLGGSYNEQFF
J gene: TRBJ1-5; V gene: TRBV9; clone size: NA; D gene: TRBD1; CDR3 DNA: TGTGCCAGCAGCATACAGGGGGCACAAAATCAGCCCCAGCATTTT; CDR3 protein: CASSIQGAQNQPQHF
J gene: TRBJ1-3; V gene: TRBV5-1; clone size: NA; D gene: NA; CDR3 DNA: TGCGCCAGCAGCTTGGAAGGCAGGGCTGGAAACACCATATATTTT; CDR3 protein: CASSLEGRAGNTIYF
J gene: TRBJ2-7; V gene: TRBV7-2; clone size: NA; D gene: NA; CDR3 DNA: TGTGCCAGCAGCGACCGAGGCTCGGAACGGGAGCAGTACTTC; CDR3 protein: CASSDRGSEREQYF
J gene: TRBJ2-3; V gene: TRBV30; clone size: NA; D gene: TRBD1; CDR3 DNA: TGTGCCTCGAAGGGGACAGGGGGCACGGATACGCAGTATTTT; CDR3 protein: CASKGTGGTDTQYF
J gene: TRBJ1-2; V gene: TRBV6-1; clone size: NA; D gene: NA; CDR3 DNA: TGTGCCAGCAGTGGCCCTCGAGGGAGCTATGGCTACACCTTC; CDR3 protein: CASSGPRGSYGYTF
J gene: TRBJ2-1; V gene: TRBV2; clone size: NA; D gene: TRBD1; CDR3 DNA: TGTGCCAGCAGTGAAGCATGGTCAGGGGGTACAATTGAGCAGTTCTTC; CDR3 protein: CASSEAWSGGTIEQFF
J gene: TRBJ1-1; V gene: TRBV27; clone size: NA; D gene: TRBD1; CDR3 DNA: TGTGCCAGCAGTTTATCACAGGGGCGGACTGAAGCTTTCTTT; CDR3 protein: CASSLSQGRTEAFF
J gene: TRBJ1-3; V gene: TRBV11-3; clone size: NA; D gene: NA; CDR3 DNA: TGTGCCAGCAGCTTTGATTTGGGAGTGGCTGGAAACACCATATATTTT; CDR3 protein: CASSFDLGVAGNTIYF
J gene: TRBJ2-2; V gene: TRBV20-1; clone size: NA; D gene: NA; CDR3 DNA: TGCAGCGCAGGGGATACCGGGGAGCTGTTTTTT; CDR3 protein: CSAGDTGELFF
J gene: TRBJ1-1; V gene: TRBV7-2; clone size: NA; D gene: TRBD1; CDR3 DNA: TGTGCCAGCAGGGGACAGGGTGGAGTGAGGACTGAAGCTTTCTTT; CDR3 protein: CASRGQGGVRTEAFF
J gene: TRBJ2-1; V gene: TRBV5-1; clone size: NA; D gene: NA; CDR3 DNA: TGCGCCAGCAGCTTTACGGTTAGCGGCAGTTACAATGAGCAGTTCTTC; CDR3 protein: CASSFTVSGSYNEQFF
J gene: TRBJ2-3; V gene: TRBV29-1; clone size: NA; D gene: NA; CDR3 DNA: TGCAGCGTTGAAGGGGGGGACAGCGCAGGGACAGATACGCAGTATTTT; CDR3 protein: CSVEGGDSAGTDTQYF
J gene: TRBJ2-1; V gene: TRBV30; clone size: NA; D gene: NA; CDR3 DNA: TGTGCCTGGAGTGTACGAATCAGGGGAGATGAGCAGTTCTTC; CDR3 protein: CAWSVRIRGDEQFF
J gene: TRBJ2-3; V gene: TRBV9; clone size: NA; D gene: TRBD1; CDR3 DNA: TGTGCCAGCAGCGCGAACCTCGGGACAGGGACAGATACGCAGTATTTT; CDR3 protein: CASSANLGTGTDTQYF
J gene: TRBJ2-5; V gene: TRBV11-3; clone size: NA; D gene: TRBD2; CDR3 DNA: TGTGCCAGCAGCTTAGACATAGCGGGAGGCGAGACCCAGTACTTC; CDR3 protein: CASSLDIAGGETQYF
J gene: TRBJ2-1; V gene: TRBV15; clone size: NA; D gene: TRBD2; CDR3 DNA: TGTGCCACCAGCAGAGATAGACTAGCGGGAATCGGCGAGCAGTTCTTC; CDR3 protein: CATSRDRLAGIGEQFF
J gene: TRBJ1-4; V gene: TRBV2; clone size: NA; D gene: NA; CDR3 DNA: TGTGCCAGCAGTGAAATTGGACAGACAAATGAAAAACTGTTTTTT; CDR3 protein: CASSEIGQTNEKLFF
J gene: TRBJ2-1; V gene: TRBV7-3; clone size: NA; D gene: TRBD2; CDR3 DNA: TGTGCCAGCAGCTTAACGGGCGCGGGAGGGCCGGGGAATGAGCAGTTCTTC; CDR3 protein: CASSLTGAGGPGNEQFF
J gene: TRBJ1-5; V gene: TRBV19; clone size: NA; D gene: NA; CDR3 DNA: TGTGCCAGTAAGCGACAGCCTAGCAATCAGCCCCAGCATTTT; CDR3 protein: CASKRQPSNQPQHF
J gene: TRBJ2-5; V gene: TRBV19; clone size: NA; D gene: TRBD1; CDR3 DNA: TGTGCCAGTAGTGTGGACAGGACAGCAGGTAGAGGGGAGACCCAGTACTTC; CDR3 protein: CASSVDRTAGRGETQYF
J gene: TRBJ1-1; V gene: TRBV15; clone size: NA; D gene: TRBD1; CDR3 DNA: TGTGCCACCAGCCGTCGACAGGGGGGAATTTCCACTGAAGCTTTCTTT; CDR3 protein: CATSRRQGGISTEAFF
J gene: TRBJ2-7; V gene: TRBV9; clone size: NA; D gene: NA; CDR3 DNA: TGTGCCAGCAGCCCCGTTTCCCAACTAAACTACGAGCAGTACTTC; CDR3 protein: CASSPVSQLNYEQYF
J gene: TRBJ2-3; V gene: TRBV5-1; clone size: NA; D gene: NA; CDR3 DNA: TGCGCCAGCAGCCCAGGGACATCTCACACAGATACGCAGTATTTT; CDR3 protein: CASSPGTSHTDTQYF
J gene: TRBJ1-3; V gene: TRBV5-5; clone size: once; D gene: NA; CDR3 DNA: TGTGCCAGCGGGGCAGGAGAGAAATCTGGAAACACCATATATTTT; CDR3 protein: CASGAGEKSGNTIYF
J gene: TRBJ2-5; V gene: TRBV11-3; clone size: NA; D gene: TRBD2; CDR3 DNA: TGTGCCAGCAGCCCTCAGGGACTAGCGGAAGAGACCCAGTACTTC; CDR3 protein: CASSPQGLAEETQYF
J gene: TRBJ1-2; V gene: TRBV9; clone size: NA; D gene: TRBD1; CDR3 DNA: TGTGCCAGCAGCCAAACAGGGGGCGCCTATGGCTACACCTTC; CDR3 protein: CASSQTGGAYGYTF
J gene: TRBJ2-5; V gene: TRBV7-7; clone size: NA; D gene: NA; CDR3 DNA: TGTGCTAGCAGCTCGGGAGAGACCCAGTACTTC; CDR3 protein: CASSSGETQYF
J gene: TRBJ2-7; V gene: TRBV19; clone size: NA; D gene: NA; CDR3 DNA: TGTGCCAGCCTCGGGAGTAACTCCTACGAGCAGTACTTC; CDR3 protein: CASLGSNSYEQYF
J gene: TRBJ1-2; V gene: TRBV5-1; clone size: NA; D gene: TRBD1; CDR3 DNA: TGCGCCAGCAGCCTGGAGGGATACGACAGGGACTATGGCTACACCTTC; CDR3 protein: CASSLEGYDRDYGYTF
J gene: TRBJ1-1; V gene: TRBV30; clone size: NA; D gene: TRBD1; CDR3 DNA: TGTGCCTGGAGAGGGGGCCGCACTGAAGCTTTCTTT; CDR3 protein: CAWRGGRTEAFF
J gene: TRBJ2-5; V gene: TRBV7-9; clone size: once; D gene: NA; CDR3 DNA: TGTGCCAGCAGCCACAGGTACCAAGAGACCCAGTACTTC; CDR3 protein: CASSHRYQETQYF
J gene: TRBJ1-5; V gene: TRBV27; clone size: once; D gene: TRBD1; CDR3 DNA: TGTGCCAGCAGTTTAGTAGGGACAGGGGGCTTAATGAGCAATCAGCCCCAGCATTTT; CDR3 protein: CASSLVGTGGLMSNQPQHF
J gene: TRBJ1-2; V gene: TRBV18; clone size: NA; D gene: TRBD1; CDR3 DNA: TGTGCCAGCTCACTACAGGGGTATGGCTACACCTTC; CDR3 protein: CASSLQGYGYTF
J gene: TRBJ1-1; V gene: TRBV27; clone size: once; D gene: NA; CDR3 DNA: TGTGCCAGCAGTTTATATTCGGGGAGGGGCACTGAAGCTTTCTTT; CDR3 protein: CASSLYSGRGTEAFF
J gene: TRBJ2-5; V gene: TRBV19; clone size: NA; D gene: TRBD2; CDR3 DNA: TGTGCCAGTGATAGCGGGAGGTACACAGGGGAGACCCAGTACTTC; CDR3 protein: CASDSGRYTGETQYF
J gene: TRBJ2-7; V gene: TRBV7-2; clone size: NA; D gene: TRBD2; CDR3 DNA: TGTGCCAGCAGCCCTAGCGGGTTCTACGAGCAGTACTTC; CDR3 protein: CASSPSGFYEQYF